This TCR beta chain stems from a study of cytomegalovirus exposure and HLA in healthy donors. Whole-study results and caveats: About 90% or about 30% of the time was how often most TCR beta V segments were productive, according to an earlier analysis.

13 Jbeta primers and 60 Vbeta primers were used for the PCR. Original processing notes: Counted up in a later analysis, unique TCR beta chains came to some 75 million, with around 12 million shared. TCRdb keeps only in-frame clones here, not all; method: immunoSEQ multiplex PCR. For V, J and clone size, that table is used; D and trimming come from the DNA. This sample has 90,000 to 110,000 clones, with around 84% found just once. As regards this clone: Its specificity is not known.

J was trimmed by 5 bases and V by 2 bases; bases with no gene match: 5. Germline assignment: CDR1 MGHDK and CDR2 SYGVNS. This CDR3 has 15 amino acids. The chain combines TRBV25-1 with TRBJ2-5, with 10 nucleotides matching TRBD2. The TCR originated in a man in his thirties or forties in good health and CMV-seronegative. The material sequenced was PBMCs. CDR3: CASSEPSGGAETQYF. In nucleotides, the CDR3 is TGTGCCAGCAGTGAACCTAGCGGGGGAGCGGAGACCCAGTACTTC.